This T cell receptor beta chain was obtained from a study of Graves' ophthalmopathy and Graves' hyperthyroidism. This CDR3 has 13 amino acids. V was trimmed by 6 bases and J by 5 bases, leaving 17 bases between them. Germline CDR1 and CDR2: DFQATT and SNEGSKA (reference sequence). This clonotype has a count of ten or more. Amplified TCR beta CDR3 regions were obtained using RNA transcripts as template. HTBI primers were used in a first-round RT-PCR, which preceded a second-round multiplex PCR. MiXCR, run by TCRdb on the multiplex PCR reads, gives a single entry per CDR3 protein. Here the sample spans hundreds of thousands of distinct CDR3 sequences, roughly 21% being singletons.

Input material: peripheral blood. The chain employs TRBV20-1 and TRBJ2-7; TRBD1 might be the D (5 bases). The TCR comes from a woman aged 18 to 35 with stable Graves' hyperthyroidism. The CDR3 DNA reads as TGCAGTGCGCCCTCAGGGTCCTGGCACGAGCAGTACTTC. Protein: CSAPSGSWHEQYF.